One and the same sample provided the 21 T cell receptor beta chains below, sequenced in a study of control samples from healthy donors and cancer patients. Sequencing used immunoSEQ multiplex PCR; TCRdb keeps in-frame clones, though not all of them. The repertoire holds 60,000 to 100,000 clones, with 70% to 90% as singletons. Specimen: blood. These receptors were taken from a man between 50 and 59 years old in good health.

Written as DNA, the CDR3 is TGTGCCAGCAGCCCCCCCCAGGGCTTGGTGAACACCGGGGAGCTGTTTTTT. It yields the protein CASSPPQGLVNTGELFF. The chain joins TRBV13 to TRBJ2-2; weak D call: TRBD1 (5 bases). The ends were cut back, 5 bases at V and 1 base at J, with 17 bases in the middle. The CDR3 is 17 residues long. CDR1 is PRHDT and CDR2 is FYEKMQ in the germline V gene (reference sequence).

V usage is TRBV9 and J usage is TRBJ2-7; TRBD2 matches 9 bases. The V gene end was trimmed by 4 bases and the J gene end by 6 bases; junction bases not matched to a gene: 8. CDR1 and CDR2 (germline): SGDLS, YYNGEE. The CDR3 is 14 amino acids. CDR3 protein: CASSPWASGVEQYF. The CDR3 DNA reads TGTGCCAGCAGCCCATGGGCTAGCGGGGTCGAGCAGTACTTC.

The chain links TRBV2 to TRBJ1-3; D possibly corresponds to TRBD1 (6 bases). From germline, CDR1 is SNHLY and CDR2 FYNNEI. The CDR3 is 16 amino acids. The V and J ends lost 3 bases and 0 bases respectively, with 12 bases between them. CDR3 sequence reads: CASSEGHPSSGNTIYF. For the CDR3, the DNA is TGTGCCAGCAGTGAGGGACACCCAAGCTCTGGAAACACCATATATTTT.

The chain uses TRBV4-1 and TRBJ2-7, with TRBD1 matching 9 bases. The germline CDR1 and CDR2 sequences are MGHRA and YSYEKL. J lost 5 bases, V lost 7 bases, and 12 bases had no gene match. This CDR3 has 15 residues. Written as DNA, the CDR3 is TGCGCCAGCACCCTCACGGGGACAGGGTATAACGAGCAGTACTTC. It encodes CASTLTGTGYNEQYF.

The chain is built from TRBV19 and TRBJ1-1; a possible D gene is TRBD1 (5 bases). V lost 8 bases to trimming and J lost 4 bases, with 23 bases between them. This CDR3 contains 16 residues. Germline lookup yields CDR1 LNHDA and CDR2 SQIVND (reference sequence). The CDR3 reads CASLRAGRGVGTEAFF. Written as DNA, the CDR3 is TGTGCCAGTCTCAGGGCAGGGAGGGGTGTGGGCACTGAAGCTTTCTTT. Full variable domain (missing parts from reference TRBV19 and TRBJ1-1): DGGITQSPKYLFRKEGQNVTLSCEQNLNHDAMYWYRQDPGQGLRLIYYSQIVNDFQKGDIAEGYSVSREKKESFPLTVTSAQKNPTAFYLCASLRAGRGVGTEAFFGQGTRLTVV.

This chain connects TRBV5-4 to TRBJ1-1; D is undetermined. Trimming took off 0 bases at V and 3 bases at J, with 9 bases between the two ends. There are 14 residues in the CDR3. CDR1 is SGHNT and CDR2 is YYREEE in the germline V gene (reference sequence). DNA for the CDR3: TGTGCCAGCAGCTTGGTTCGAGGAGACACTGAAGCTTTCTTT. Amino acids: CASSLVRGDTEAFF.

This clone was seen only once. This sequence joins TRBV5-1 and TRBJ2-3; 11 bases align to TRBD1. CDR3 size: 15 residues. Unmatched junction bases numbered 9, after V lost 4 bases and J lost 8 bases. Germline V gene lookup returns CDR1 SGHRS and CDR2 YFSETQ. CDR3 loop: CASSPQDRGLGTQYF. The CDR3 DNA reads as TGCGCCAGCAGCCCCCAGGACAGGGGGCTGGGTACGCAGTATTTT.

This clone has just one count. The rearrangement joins TRBV6-5 to TRBJ2-1; D not certain. Per the germline V gene, CDR1 is MNHEY and CDR2 is SVGAGI. The CDR3 is 15 residues long. V was shortened by 0 bases and J by 8 bases, with 14 bases between the two germline ends. The CDR3 here is CASSYSSDGPDEQFF. CDR3 coding DNA: TGTGCCAGCAGTTACTCGAGTGACGGGCCCGATGAGCAGTTCTTC.

The rearrangement links TRBV3-1 (or the pseudogene TRBV3-2) to TRBJ2-5; 8 nucleotides align to TRBD1. This CDR3 is 13 amino acids long. Germline CDR1 is LGHDT and CDR2 is YNNKEL (reference sequence). V trimming: 3 bases; J trimming: 12 bases; junction bases outside the gene matches: 9. CDR3 bases: TGTGCCAGCAGCCATGATCAACCGGGACAGGAGTACTTC. It yields the protein CASSHDQPGQEYF.

This sequence joins TRBV6-5 and TRBJ1-2; a possible D gene is TRBD1 (6 bases). V was pared by 6 bases and J by 5 bases, with 16 bases between. Per the germline V gene, CDR1 is MNHEY and CDR2 is SVGAGI. The CDR3 runs 14 residues. The CDR3 bases are TGTGCCAGCAGCCTAAAACAGGGTTGGTATGGCTACACCTTC. This sequence encodes CASSLKQGWYGYTF.

This chain connects TRBV6-5 to TRBJ1-6; possibly TRBD1 for D (5 bases). The germline CDR1 and CDR2 sequences are MNHEY and SVGAGI. There are 14 residues in the CDR3. The V end lost 5 bases, the J end lost 10 bases, and 15 bases lay between the germline ends. CDR3 sequence reads: CASSPGASHSPLHF. The CDR3 bases are TGTGCCAGCAGTCCTGGGGCCAGCCACTCACCCCTCCACTTT.

The V and J genes are TRBV5-5 and TRBJ1-2, with D possibly matching TRBD1 (6 bases). Germline values: CDR1 SGHKS, CDR2 YYEKEE (reference sequence). Trimming shortened V by 7 bases and J by 3 bases, and 13 bases separated the two germline ends. This CDR3 is 13 amino acids long. For the CDR3, the DNA is TGTGCCAGCTGGGCCAGGGGCCACTATGGCTACACCTTC. Residues: CASWARGHYGYTF.

J is TRBJ2-3 and V is TRBV15; 12 positions agree with TRBD1. The CDR3 sequence is 14 residues long. Trimming at V came to 11 bases and at J to 3 bases, leaving 6 bases not matched to a gene. Germline CDR1 reads LNHNV; CDR2 reads YYDKDF (reference sequence). The DNA for the CDR3 is TGTGCCGCCGGGACAGGGGGCTTAACAGATACGCAGTATTTT. Translation: CAAGTGGLTDTQYF.

This clone has a single count. V gene TRBV7-6 combines with J gene TRBJ1-5, with unresolved D. This CDR3 is built from 13 residues. Germline loops: CDR1 SGHVS, CDR2 FNYEAQ. The V and J ends lost 1 base and 8 bases respectively, with 9 bases between them. Written as DNA, the CDR3 is TGTGCCAGCAGCTTAGGTGAGGGTGAGCCCCAGCATTTT. This gives the protein CASSLGEGEPQHF. Based on the CDR3 plus reference TRBV7-6 and TRBJ1-5, the full variable domain is GAGVSQSPRYKVTKRGQDVALRCDPISGHVSLYWYRQALGQGPEFLTYFNYEAQQDKSGLPNDRFSAERPEGSISTLTIQRTEQRDSAMYRCASSLGEGEPQHFGDGTRLSIL.

The J gene is TRBJ2-6, the V gene TRBV7-3; 8 bases line up with TRBD2. The CDR3 covers 18 residues. With V trimmed by 0 bases and J by 0 bases, 4 bases remained unmatched. The germline V gene has CDR1 SGHTA and CDR2 FQGTGA. The CDR3 reads CASSLTVAGSSGANVLTF. The CDR3 DNA reads TGTGCCAGCAGCTTAACTGTAGCGGGGAGCTCTGGGGCCAACGTCCTGACTTTC.

The chain couples TRBV5-1 to TRBJ1-1; a possible D gene is TRBD1 (5 bases). The ends were cut back, 0 bases at V and 1 base at J, with 13 bases in the middle. The germline gives CDR1 SGHRS, CDR2 YFSETQ. The CDR3 has 16 residues. CDR3 coding DNA: TGCGCCAGCAGCTTGGGGCCTCAGGGAGCGAACACTGAAGCTTTCTTT. Amino acids: CASSLGPQGANTEAFF.

The CDR3 loop reads CASSYLRVVSLETQYF. The CDR3 coding sequence is TGTGCCAGCAGTTACCTGAGGGTGGTTAGTTTGGAGACCCAGTACTTC. This chain joins TRBV6-2 or TRBV6-3 and TRBJ2-5, with D perhaps TRBD2 (5 bases). The germline gives CDR1 MNHEY, CDR2 SVGEGT. Trimming cost V 2 bases and J 5 bases, with 18 bases left between them. The CDR3 is 16 amino acids.

The chain couples TRBV6-6 to TRBJ1-6; 9 nucleotides line up with TRBD1. The CDR3 covers 15 residues. J lost 5 bases, V lost 5 bases, and 4 bases had no gene match. Germline CDR1 reads MNHNY; CDR2 reads SVGAGI (reference sequence). The CDR3 protein is CASSRDRANNSPLHF. CDR3 sequence (DNA): TGTGCCAGCAGTCGGGACAGGGCTAATAATTCACCCCTCCACTTT.

The chain has TRBV5-4 and TRBJ1-3; weak D call: TRBD1 (5 bases). V shed 4 bases and J shed 0 bases, with 20 bases lying between them. This CDR3 is built from 18 residues. Germline V lookup: CDR1 SGHNT, CDR2 YYREEE (reference sequence). The CDR3: CASSPLGPGTASGNTIYF. As DNA, the CDR3 is TGTGCCAGCAGCCCACTTGGTCCCGGGACGGCCTCTGGAAACACCATATATTTT.

This chain uses TRBV6-1 with TRBJ1-6; 7 bases are a match to TRBD1. This CDR3 comprises 16 residues. The germline gives CDR1 MNHNS, CDR2 SASEGT. V lost 1 base and J lost 7; bases outside the gene matches: 7. The CDR3 protein is CASSEGTHRGNSPLHF. The CDR3 DNA is TGTGCCAGCAGTGAAGGCACCCACAGGGGAAATTCACCCCTCCACTTT.

This clone was detected once. The rearrangement joins TRBV18 to TRBJ2-7, with 8 bases aligning to TRBD1. The junction had 7 bases not matched to a gene; V was cut back by 1 base and J by 5 bases. The CDR3 is made up of 15 amino acids. CDR1 is KGHSH, CDR2 LQKENI, per germline. CDR3 DNA sequence: TGTGCCAGCTCACCACAAACAGGGGGGTTTAACGAGCAGTACTTC. Amino acids: CASSPQTGGFNEQYF. The full variable domain, completed using reference TRBV18 and TRBJ2-7, is NAGVMQNPRHLVRRRGQEARLRCSPMKGHSHVYWYRQLPEEGLKFMVYLQKENIIDESGMPKERFSAEFPKEGPSILRIQQVVRGDSAAYFCASSPQTGGFNEQYFGPGTRLTVT.